This T cell receptor (beta chain) derives from a study of T cells after yellow fever vaccination. Study in general: Fractions of low cell number were prepared using SMART-Seq v4 Ultra Low Input.

One entry per CDR3 protein results from TCRdb running MiXCR on the 5' RACE reads. Of over 250,000 distinct CDR3 sequences in the sample, 4.1% are singletons; the top ten hold 20% to 25%. Study results and limitations: Subsequent to the booster, the majority of primary-vaccination clones reappeared (less than 97% CD4, about 90% CD8).

Note on this clonotype: Antigen: not known.

The ends lost 0 bases at V and 7 bases at J; junction bases unmatched: 9. The V gene's germline CDR1 is MNHEY and CDR2 SVGAGI. This CDR3 has 17 amino acids. The TCR was taken from a man aged 18 to 29 who received the YFV17D yellow fever vaccine. The sample consisted of PBMCs, taken 5 days after the yellow fever booster vaccination. This sequence joins TRBV6-5 and TRBJ1-4, with 9 positions matching TRBD1. CDR3 sequence: CASSYSIWTGVGEKLFF. The CDR3 nucleotides read TGTGCCAGCAGTTACTCGATTTGGACAGGGGTCGGTGAAAAACTGTTTTTT.